A single TCR beta chain is shown here with its context. CDR3 length: 14 amino acids. The V end lost 2 bases, the J end lost 2 bases, and 11 bases lay between the germline ends. The germline CDR1 and CDR2 sequences are SGHKS and YYEKEE (reference sequence). Authors' processing steps: Estimation of nucleated cell counts was performed using reference gene primer amplification. Libraries were prepared by immunoSEQ multiplex PCR; TCRdb keeps only in-frame clonotypes and omits some of them. V, J and clone size are those of that table, while D and trimming were read from the DNA. The table shows around 70,000 clones, with approximately 80% occurring only once. The sample originates from a study of blood T cell repertoires in COVID-19. Study background: Some COVID-19 samples were acute and others convalescent; all came from the United States, Italy and Spain.

The J gene is TRBJ2-7, the V gene TRBV5-5, with D unresolved. The sequencing sample was made of peripheral blood. The clonotype originates from a human donor in a cohort sampled during active COVID-19. CDR3 nucleotide sequence: TGTGCCAGCAGCTTATTCAGGAATGCCTACGAGCAGTACTTC. Protein: CASSLFRNAYEQYF.